These 9 T cell receptor beta chains share one sample of origin, sequenced in a study of T cells in Graves' hyperthyroidism and ophthalmopathy. TCR beta CDR3 region amplification was performed from RNA transcripts. The HTBI set primed first-round TCR CDR3 RT-PCR. From the multiplex PCR reads, TCRdb called clonotypes with MiXCR, one entry per CDR3 protein. The sample yields 250,000 to 350,000 distinct CDR3 sequences, approximately 17% seen once. The sample consisted of blood. The origin of the receptors is a man younger than 40 with Graves' hyperthyroidism.

Ten or more counts support this clonotype. CDR3 loop: CASSSVQGLNTEAFF. The CDR3 DNA sequence: TGCGCCAGCAGCTCAGTTCAGGGGCTGAACACTGAAGCTTTCTTT. The chain employs TRBV5-1 and TRBJ1-1; tentative D call: TRBD1 (6 bases). This CDR3 contains 15 residues. From germline, CDR1 is SGHRS and CDR2 YFSETQ. Trimming cost V 3 bases and J 0 bases, with 12 bases left between them. The full variable domain, with the rest looked up from reference TRBV5-1 and TRBJ1-1, is KAGVTQTPRYLIKTRGQQVTLSCSPISGHRSVSWYQQTPGQGLQFLFEYFSETQRNKGNFPGRFSGRQFSNSRSEMNVSTLELGDSALYLCASSSVQGLNTEAFFGQGTRLTVV.

This clonotype was seen many times. The gene calls are TRBV5-1 and TRBJ2-3, with D perhaps matching TRBD1 (6 bases). The CDR3 sequence is 14 residues long. V lost 0 bases to trimming and J lost 6 bases, with 11 bases between them. Germline CDR1 and CDR2: SGHRS and YFSETQ. CDR3 DNA sequence: TGCGCCAGCAGCTTGGTGGGGGCGCCGGATACGCAGTATTTT. Its translation: CASSLVGAPDTQYF.

This clonotype was seen many times. This chain joins TRBV7-3 and TRBJ2-7; D gene unclear. Germline lookup yields CDR1 SGHTA and CDR2 FQGTGA. This CDR3 has 13 residues. Trimming left V 0 bases short and J 6 bases short, with 9 bases between. CDR3 nucleotides: TGTGCCAGCAGCTTAACGCCCGCCGTCGAGCAGTACTTC. Its translation: CASSLTPAVEQYF.

The chain employs TRBV6-1 and TRBJ2-2; TRBD1 agrees at 7 bases. The germline CDR1 and CDR2 sequences are MNHNS and SASEGT. This CDR3 spans 15 amino acids. V lost 6 bases and J lost 4; bases outside the gene matches: 8. CDR3 in amino acids: CASREVAGGTGELFF. CDR3 coding DNA: TGTGCCAGCAGAGAGGTGGCAGGGGGCACCGGGGAGCTGTTTTTT.

This clonotype has ten or more counts. The rearrangement uses TRBV5-1 and TRBJ2-5; 8 nucleotides align to TRBD1. The CDR3 length is 14 residues. The germline V gene has CDR1 SGHRS and CDR2 YFSETQ. V lost 4 bases, J lost 6 bases, and 8 bases stayed unmatched. The CDR3 loop reads CASSPGQGGKTQYF. The CDR3 DNA follows: TGCGCCAGCAGCCCTGGACAGGGTGGAAAGACCCAGTACTTC.

V gene TRBV6-1 combines with J gene TRBJ2-7; 7 bases are a match to TRBD1. Germline V CDR1 and CDR2: MNHNS, SASEGT. Trimming cost V 8 bases and J 4 bases; bases outside gene matches: 14. This CDR3 is built from 15 residues. CDR3 coding DNA: TGTGCCAGCCGGGGCCGTAGGGGGCGAGGGTACGAGCAGTACTTC. This encodes CASRGRRGRGYEQYF.

V usage is TRBV28 and J usage is TRBJ1-5; TRBD1 might be the D (5 bases). Germline V gives CDR1 MDHEN, CDR2 SYDVKM. V was cut by 5 bases and J by 4 bases, with 12 bases left in between. The CDR3 is 14 residues long. The CDR3 DNA follows: TGTGCCAGCAGTCCCTCGGGGGTTAATCAGCCCCAGCATTTT. This codes for CASSPSGVNQPQHF.

The sample holds many counts of this clonotype. The rearrangement joins TRBV12-3 or TRBV12-4 to TRBJ2-3, with 11 bases identical to TRBD2. CDR3 length: 16 amino acids. J gave up 2 bases and V 5 bases, and 6 bases lay outside the gene matches. The CDR3 protein is CASSVRLAGYTDTQYF. The DNA for the CDR3 is TGTGCCAGCAGTGTACGACTAGCGGGGTACACAGATACGCAGTATTTT.

This clonotype was counted ten times or more. This chain links TRBV11-2 with TRBJ1-2; D is perhaps TRBD1 (5 bases). This CDR3 is 15 amino acids long. CDR1 SGHAT and CDR2 FQNNGV come from the germline V gene. Trimming cost V 10 bases and J 7 bases, with 25 bases left between them. The CDR3 coding sequence is TGTGCCATAAAGGACATCGCCCTTTCTTTTGGTGGCTACACCTTC. Translating gives CAIKDIALSFGGYTF.